Below are 3 T cell receptor beta chains sequenced from a single sample in a study of technical replicates of blood from a few donors. The table came from immunoSEQ multiplex PCR; TCRdb's copy has only in-frame clones and leaves some out. This table has 44,000 or so clones, about 94% appearing once. Sequencing input: PBMCs. The receptors were gathered from a human donor in good health. Some clones in this sample may be carry-over from other donors' samples.

The chain employs TRBV14 and TRBJ1-6; TRBD1 aligns across 7 bases. The CDR3 consists of 16 residues. V dropped 4 bases and J dropped 7; count of bases not matched to a gene: 10. Germline CDR1 reads SGHDN; CDR2 reads FVKESK. The CDR3 DNA reads TGTGCCAGCAGCCCGTACACCGGGACAGCAAATTCACCCCTCCACTTT. Amino acid sequence: CASSPYTGTANSPLHF.

This chain connects TRBV7-2 to TRBJ2-7, with TRBD2 matching over 10 bases. Per the germline V gene, CDR1 is SGHTA and CDR2 is FQGNSA. There are 16 residues in the CDR3. After removal of 4 bases from V and 7 bases from J, the junction contained 13 bases not matched to a gene. The CDR3 bases are TGTGCCAGCAGCTACCCTAGCGGGAGATATCCTGGGGAGCAGTACTTC. Its translation is CASSYPSGRYPGEQYF.

The chain has TRBV4-3 and TRBJ1-2; D remains unclear. CDR3 size: 13 residues. V was shortened by 5 bases and J by 4 bases, with 11 bases between the two germline ends. CDR1 is LGHNA and CDR2 is YSLEER in the germline V gene. CDR3 nucleotides: TGCGCCAGCAGCGAGGACGGGAGCTATGGCTACACCTTC. Its protein is CASSEDGSYGYTF.